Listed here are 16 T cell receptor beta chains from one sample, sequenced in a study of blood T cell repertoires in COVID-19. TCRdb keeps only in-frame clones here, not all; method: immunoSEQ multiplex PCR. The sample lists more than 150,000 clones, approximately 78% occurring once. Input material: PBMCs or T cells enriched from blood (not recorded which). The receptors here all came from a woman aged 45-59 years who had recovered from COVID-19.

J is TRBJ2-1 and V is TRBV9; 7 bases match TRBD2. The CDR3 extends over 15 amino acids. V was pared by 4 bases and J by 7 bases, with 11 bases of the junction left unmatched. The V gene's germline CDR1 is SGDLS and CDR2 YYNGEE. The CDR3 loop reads CASSLGGVGSNEQFF. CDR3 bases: TGTGCCAGCAGCCTGGGAGGGGTCGGTTCGAATGAGCAGTTCTTC.

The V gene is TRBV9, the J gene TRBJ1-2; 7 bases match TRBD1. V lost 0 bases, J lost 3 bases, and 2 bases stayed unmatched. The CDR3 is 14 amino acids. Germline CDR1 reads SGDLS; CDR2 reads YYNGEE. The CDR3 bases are TGTGCCAGCAGCGTAGGAGGGGGCGACTATGGCTACACCTTC. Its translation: CASSVGGGDYGYTF.

DNA of the CDR3: TGTGCCAGCAGCCGGGGCTACGAGCAGTACTTC. Amino acids: CASSRGYEQYF. The chain employs TRBV7-6 and TRBJ2-7, with a possible D match to TRBD2 (5 bases). Trimming removed 5 bases at V and 3 bases at J, with 5 bases between. Germline V gene lookup returns CDR1 SGHVS and CDR2 FNYEAQ. This CDR3 region has 11 residues.

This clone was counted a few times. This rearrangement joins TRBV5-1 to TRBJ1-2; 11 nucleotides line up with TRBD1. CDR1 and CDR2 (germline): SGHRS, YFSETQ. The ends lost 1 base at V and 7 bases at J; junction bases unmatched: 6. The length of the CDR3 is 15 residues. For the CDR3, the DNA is TGCGCCAGCAGCTTGACAGGACAGGGGGCCGGTGGCTACACCTTC. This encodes CASSLTGQGAGGYTF.

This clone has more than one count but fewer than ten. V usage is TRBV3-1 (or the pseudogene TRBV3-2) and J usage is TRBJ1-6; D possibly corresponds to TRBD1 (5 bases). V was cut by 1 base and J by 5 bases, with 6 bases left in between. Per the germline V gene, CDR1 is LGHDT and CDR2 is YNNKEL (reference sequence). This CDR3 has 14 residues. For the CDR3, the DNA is TGTGCCAGCAGCCAAGCCAGGGATAATTCACCCCTCCACTTT. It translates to CASSQARDNSPLHF.

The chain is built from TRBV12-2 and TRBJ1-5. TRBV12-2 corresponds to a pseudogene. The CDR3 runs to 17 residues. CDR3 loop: CASRLVRRAGLEQPQHF. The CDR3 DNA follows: TGTGCAAGTCGCTTAGTACGGAGGGCAGGGCTAGAGCAGCCCCAGCATTTT.

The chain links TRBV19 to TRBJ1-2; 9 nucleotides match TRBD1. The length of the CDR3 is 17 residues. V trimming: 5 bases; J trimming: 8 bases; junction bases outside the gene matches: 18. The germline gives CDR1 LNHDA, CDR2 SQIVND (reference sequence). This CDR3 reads CASSPGQGRVVRKGYTF. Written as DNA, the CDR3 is TGTGCCAGTAGTCCGGGACAGGGCAGGGTCGTTCGTAAGGGCTACACCTTC.

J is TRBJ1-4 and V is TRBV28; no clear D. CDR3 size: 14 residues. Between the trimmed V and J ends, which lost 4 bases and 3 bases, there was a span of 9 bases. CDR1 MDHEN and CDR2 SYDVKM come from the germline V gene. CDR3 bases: TGTGCCAGCAGTTCGGCAGGCTCTAATGAAAAACTGTTTTTT. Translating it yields CASSSAGSNEKLFF.

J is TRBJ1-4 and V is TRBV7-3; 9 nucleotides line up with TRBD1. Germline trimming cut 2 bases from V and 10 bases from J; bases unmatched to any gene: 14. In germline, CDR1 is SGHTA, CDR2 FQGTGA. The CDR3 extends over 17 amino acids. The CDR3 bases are TGTGCCAGCAGCTTACGTGGATTCAGGACAGGGGATAGAAAACTGTTTTTT. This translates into CASSLRGFRTGDRKLFF.

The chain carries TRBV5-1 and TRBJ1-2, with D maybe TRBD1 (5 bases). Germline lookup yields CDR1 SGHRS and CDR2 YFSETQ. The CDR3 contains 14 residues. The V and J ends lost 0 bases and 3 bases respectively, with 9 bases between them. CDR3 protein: CASSLGGRDYGYTF. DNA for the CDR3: TGCGCCAGCAGCTTGGGTGGCAGGGACTATGGCTACACCTTC.

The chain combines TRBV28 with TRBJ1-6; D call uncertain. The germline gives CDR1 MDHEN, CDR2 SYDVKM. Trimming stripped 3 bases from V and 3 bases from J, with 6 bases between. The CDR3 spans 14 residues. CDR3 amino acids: CASSFLSYNSPLHF. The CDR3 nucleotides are TGTGCCAGCAGTTTCCTTAGCTATAATTCACCCCTCCACTTT.

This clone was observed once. This CDR3 is CAWILAGGPNNEQFF. For the CDR3, the DNA is TGTGCCTGGATCCTAGCGGGAGGGCCGAACAATGAGCAGTTCTTC. The chain combines TRBV30 with TRBJ2-1; 12 nucleotides align to TRBD2. This CDR3 region has 15 residues. Germline loops: CDR1 GTSNPN, CDR2 SVGIG (reference sequence). Trimming took 4 bases from V and 5 from J; bases not matched to a gene: 6.

This CDR3 is CASSWDRATEAFF. The CDR3 bases are TGTGCCAGCAGTTGGGACAGGGCCACTGAAGCTTTCTTT. This rearrangement joins TRBV2 to TRBJ1-1; TRBD1 matches at 9 bases. This CDR3 has 13 amino acids. Germline loops: CDR1 SNHLY, CDR2 FYNNEI. V shed 5 bases and J 4 bases; nucleotides not matched to a gene: 2.

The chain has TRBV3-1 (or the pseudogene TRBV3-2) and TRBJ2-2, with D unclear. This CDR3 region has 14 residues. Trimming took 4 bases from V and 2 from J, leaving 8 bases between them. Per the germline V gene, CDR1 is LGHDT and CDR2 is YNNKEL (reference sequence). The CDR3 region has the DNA TGTGCCAGCAGCCGTCCCTTTAACACCGGGGAGCTGTTTTTT. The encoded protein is CASSRPFNTGELFF.

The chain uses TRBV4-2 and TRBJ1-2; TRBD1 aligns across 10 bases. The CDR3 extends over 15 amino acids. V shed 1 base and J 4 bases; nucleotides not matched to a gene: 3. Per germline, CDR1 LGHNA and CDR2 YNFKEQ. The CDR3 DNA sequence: TGTGCCAGCAGCCAAGGTGGGACAGGGGTCTATGGCTACACCTTC. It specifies CASSQGGTGVYGYTF.

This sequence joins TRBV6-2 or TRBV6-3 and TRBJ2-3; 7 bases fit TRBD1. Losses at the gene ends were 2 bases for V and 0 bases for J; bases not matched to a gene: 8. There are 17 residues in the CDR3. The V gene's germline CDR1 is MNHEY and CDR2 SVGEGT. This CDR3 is CASSYRPGGVSTDTQYF. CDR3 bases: TGTGCCAGCAGTTACCGCCCAGGGGGAGTGAGCACAGATACGCAGTATTTT.